This record covers a single TCR beta chain. The data derive from a study of blood T cell repertoires in COVID-19. As for the study in general: Both acute and convalescent COVID-19 samples were obtained from the United States, Italy and Spain. From T cells, B-cell-depleted T cells, or PBMCs came the material, which was cDNA or gDNA.

Methods used by the authors: For nucleated cells, counts were estimated from reference gene primer amplification. The protocol was immunoSEQ multiplex PCR, while the TCRdb copy is restricted to in-frame clones and leaves out a portion. The V and J calls and clone size come from that table; D and trimming were worked out from the DNA. The sample consists of about 21,000 clones, approximately 90% of them appearing once. The CDR3 runs 13 residues. The germline gives CDR1 LNHDA, CDR2 SQIVND (reference sequence). The V end was cut by 6 bases, the J end by 7 bases, with 10 bases between. Sample: peripheral blood. The chain joins TRBV19 to TRBJ1-6; D is ambiguous. The TCR was taken from a man between 65 and 79 years old with active COVID-19. The CDR3, as DNA: TGTGCCAGTAGCTTCACTTCAAATTCACCCCTCCACTTT. Encoded protein: CASSFTSNSPLHF. Full variable domain (rest looked up from reference TRBV19 and TRBJ1-6): DGGITQSPKYLFRKEGQNVTLSCEQNLNHDAMYWYRQDPGQGLRLIYYSQIVNDFQKGDIAEGYSVSREKKESFPLTVTSAQKNPTAFYLCASSFTSNSPLHFGNGTRLTVT.